The 27 T cell receptor beta chains below were found in one sample sequenced in a study of blood T cell repertoires in COVID-19. The data were produced by immunoSEQ multiplex PCR, yet TCRdb's version contains in-frame clones alone and is incomplete. Among about 320,000 clones listed, approximately 89% were seen once. Source material: peripheral blood. The receptors originated from a woman aged 30 to 39 with COVID-19, enrolled during active disease.

J is TRBJ2-1 and V is TRBV2; TRBD2 agrees at 9 bases. The CDR3 sequence is 13 residues long. Trimming cost V 2 bases and J 12 bases; bases outside gene matches: 5. The V gene's germline CDR1 is SNHLY and CDR2 FYNNEI. Here the CDR3 reads CASSEIAGEGQFF. CDR3 DNA: TGTGCCAGCAGTGAAATAGCGGGGGAAGGGCAGTTCTTC.

This rearrangement joins TRBV3-1 (or the pseudogene TRBV3-2) to TRBJ1-6, with no clear D. Germline values: CDR1 LGHDT, CDR2 YNNKEL (reference sequence). The CDR3 is made up of 15 amino acids. Trimming removed 4 bases at V and 5 bases at J, with 12 bases between. The CDR3 region has the DNA TGTGCCAGCAGCCCCTACGGCGGAAATAATTCACCCCTCCACTTT. Amino acids: CASSPYGGNNSPLHF.

The J gene is TRBJ2-7, the V gene TRBV5-6; the D gene is possibly TRBD2 (7 bases). The CDR3 is 15 residues long. Trimming stripped 2 bases from V and 0 bases from J, with 12 bases between. Germline V gene sequence: CDR1 SGHDT, CDR2 YYEEEE. The CDR3 DNA reads as TGTGCCAGCAGCTTTTGGGCGGGGGCCTCCTACGAGCAGTACTTC. Translation: CASSFWAGASYEQYF. Full variable domain (rest looked up from reference TRBV5-6 and TRBJ2-7): DAGVTQSPTHLIKTRGQQVTLRCSPKSGHDTVSWYQQALGQGPQFIFQYYEEEERQRGNFPDRFSGHQFPNYSSELNVNALLLGDSALYLCASSFWAGASYEQYFGPGTRLTVT.

This clone has a handful of counts. This sequence joins TRBV19 and TRBJ2-5, with 8 positions matching TRBD1. Trimming took 7 bases from V and 2 from J; bases not matched to a gene: 9. This CDR3 comprises 15 residues. The V gene's germline CDR1 is LNHDA and CDR2 SQIVND (reference sequence). The CDR3 here is CASTPTGVSQETQYF. The CDR3 region has the DNA TGTGCCAGTACCCCGACAGGGGTGTCACAAGAGACCCAGTACTTC. The variable domain in full, with the rest retrieved from reference TRBV19 and TRBJ2-5, is DGGITQSPKYLFRKEGQNVTLSCEQNLNHDAMYWYRQDPGQGLRLIYYSQIVNDFQKGDIAEGYSVSREKKESFPLTVTSAQKNPTAFYLCASTPTGVSQETQYFGPGTRLLVL.

The rearrangement links TRBV4-2 to TRBJ2-5, with D possibly matching TRBD2 (6 bases). The CDR3 length is 15 residues. The V end lost 0 bases, the J end lost 4 bases, and 12 bases lay between the germline ends. Germline V gene data show CDR1 as LGHNA and CDR2 as YNFKEQ. CDR3 DNA: TGTGCCAGCAGCCAAGATAGGGCGGGACTAGAGACCCAGTACTTC. This sequence encodes CASSQDRAGLETQYF.

This chain connects TRBV15 to TRBJ2-7, with D possibly being TRBD1 (5 bases). This CDR3 contains 15 residues. Per germline, CDR1 LNHNV and CDR2 YYDKDF (reference sequence). Trimming removed 4 bases at V and 3 bases at J, with 16 bases between. The CDR3 nucleotides are TGTGCCACCAGCATAGGACCCCAGGGCGTCTACGAGCAGTACTTC. The encoded protein is CATSIGPQGVYEQYF.

The rearrangement uses TRBV6-5 and TRBJ1-2, with 8 bases fitting TRBD1. V shed 5 bases and J 5 bases; nucleotides not matched to a gene: 4. The germline gives CDR1 MNHEY, CDR2 SVGAGI. The length of the CDR3 is 13 residues. CDR3 DNA sequence: TGTGCCAGCAGTCGGACAGGGAATTATGGCTACACCTTC. It yields the protein CASSRTGNYGYTF.

The chain is built from TRBV19 and TRBJ1-5; TRBD1 might be the D (6 bases). CDR1 and CDR2 from the germline V gene are LNHDA and SQIVND (reference sequence). The CDR3 is 14 residues long. V dropped 4 bases and J dropped 2 bases, with 9 bases sitting between them. The CDR3, as DNA: TGTGCCAGTAGTAAGGCAGGGGGCAATCAGCCCCAGCATTTT. It is translated as CASSKAGGNQPQHF.

The rearrangement uses TRBV23-1 and TRBJ1-2; perhaps TRBD1 as D (5 bases). TRBV23-1 is flagged as an ORF with uncertain function. The CDR3 is made up of 18 amino acids. V lost 4 bases and J lost 3, with 24 bases in between. The CDR3 bases are TGCGCCAGCAGTCCTCTGCCCCGACCGGGACCGGGGGACTATGGCTACACCTTC. Translated: CASSPLPRPGPGDYGYTF.

The V gene is TRBV11-3, the J gene TRBJ2-7, with D hard to call. The germline V gene encodes CDR1 SGHNT and CDR2 YENEEA. This CDR3 contains 10 residues. Deletions cut 5 bases from V and 7 bases from J, with 6 bases between. The CDR3 DNA follows: TGTGCCAGCAGCCCCGCGGAGCAGTACTTC. Protein sequence: CASSPAEQYF.

In nucleotides, the CDR3 is TGTGCCAGCAGTCAGGGAATCACCTACGAGCAGTACTTC. Translation gives CASSQGITYEQYF. The chain uses TRBV25-1 and TRBJ2-7, with D perhaps matching TRBD1 (5 bases). The germline V gene encodes CDR1 MGHDK and CDR2 SYGVNS. V was pared by 5 bases and J by 2 bases, with 10 bases between. The CDR3 has 13 amino acids.

This sequence joins TRBV28 and TRBJ2-7; 12 nucleotides align to TRBD2. Germline-derived CDR1 and CDR2 are MDHEN and SYDVKM. The CDR3 totals 15 residues. V was clipped by 7 bases and J by 1 base; unmatched bases: 5. The CDR3 nucleotides read TGTGCCAGCATCCCACTAGCGGGGGGATCCTACGAGCAGTACTTC. Translating gives CASIPLAGGSYEQYF. The full variable domain, completed using reference TRBV28 and TRBJ2-7, is DVKVTQSSRYLVKRTGEKVFLECVQDMDHENMFWYRQDPGLGLRLIYFSYDVKMKEKGDIPEGYSVSREKKERFSLILESASTNQTSMYLCASIPLAGGSYEQYFGPGTRLTVT.

As concerns this clone: Other DNA sequences of this sample code for an identical CDR3. The chain has TRBV5-1 and TRBJ2-5, with 7 bases aligning to TRBD1. The CDR3 contains 14 residues. Germline V lookup: CDR1 SGHRS, CDR2 YFSETQ. The trim removed 0 bases at V and 4 bases at J, leaving 3 bases unmatched. Here the CDR3 reads CASSLEGAGETQYF. The CDR3 DNA reads as TGCGCCAGCAGCTTGGAGGGGGCGGGAGAGACCCAGTACTTC.

J is TRBJ1-2 and V is TRBV14, with a weak D call TRBD1 (6 bases). This CDR3 contains 13 residues. Germline CDR1 is SGHDN and CDR2 is FVKESK. Trimming removed 0 bases at V and 4 bases at J, with 6 bases between. The CDR3 is CASSQDRGYGYTF. The CDR3 nucleotides are TGTGCCAGCAGCCAAGACAGGGGCTATGGCTACACCTTC.

This sequence joins TRBV4-1 and TRBJ1-2; D unresolved. Looked up from germline, CDR1 is MGHRA and CDR2 is YSYEKL. The germline V and J ends were trimmed by 4 bases and 4 bases, with 19 bases remaining between them. The CDR3 is 16 residues long. The CDR3 bases are TGCGCCAGCAGCCCTCACGCAGGACTGACTTTCTATGGCTACACCTTC. This sequence encodes CASSPHAGLTFYGYTF.

The V and J genes are TRBV15 and TRBJ1-2; unclear D gene. CDR1 LNHNV and CDR2 YYDKDF come from the germline V gene (reference sequence). The CDR3 has 14 amino acids. V gave up 3 bases and J gave up 8 bases, with 16 bases separating them. DNA of the CDR3: TGTGCCACCAGCAGTCCCGGGAAGGTTCGGGGCTACACCTTC. It specifies CATSSPGKVRGYTF.

The chain recombines TRBV3-1 (or the pseudogene TRBV3-2) with TRBJ1-3; TRBD1 agrees at 7 bases. The germline V gene has CDR1 LGHDT and CDR2 YNNKEL (reference sequence). V gave up 7 bases and J gave up 0 bases; unmatched junction bases: 6. CDR3 size: 15 residues. The CDR3 nucleotides are TGTGCCAGCACCCGGGACAGTCTCTCTGGAAACACCATATATTTT. As protein: CASTRDSLSGNTIYF.

This sequence joins TRBV5-1 and TRBJ1-1; D unresolved. The germline V gene encodes CDR1 SGHRS and CDR2 YFSETQ. V lost 2 bases and J 5 bases, leaving 16 bases between the germline ends. This CDR3 comprises 15 residues. As DNA, the CDR3 is TGCGCCAGCAGCTTCGAGGGTTTTAAAGCGACTGAAGCTTTCTTT. As protein: CASSFEGFKATEAFF.

The chain links TRBV18 to TRBJ2-3; the D is unclear. Germline V gene lookup returns CDR1 KGHSH and CDR2 LQKENI. Trimming removed 3 bases from V and 0 bases from J, with 10 bases in between. CDR3 length: 15 amino acids. In nucleotides, the CDR3 is TGTGCCAGCTCACCGGCAGAGACTAGCACAGATACGCAGTATTTT. Translation gives CASSPAETSTDTQYF.

The CDR3, as DNA: TGTGCCAGCAGCGCCCCAACGGGGGGAATGGAGACCCAGTACTTC. Protein product: CASSAPTGGMETQYF. The chain has TRBV11-2 and TRBJ2-5; 7 bases match TRBD2. V was clipped by 5 bases and J by 5 bases; unmatched bases: 11. The CDR3 covers 15 residues. Germline assignment: CDR1 SGHAT and CDR2 FQNNGV.

Written as DNA, the CDR3 is TGTGCCAGCAGTTACCAGGGGGCCACCCCCTCCTACGAGCAGTACTTC. Protein: CASSYQGATPSYEQYF. This chain uses TRBV27 with TRBJ2-7; 8 bases are a match to TRBD1. Germline lookup yields CDR1 MNHEY and CDR2 SMNVEV (reference sequence). With V trimmed by 4 bases and J by 0 bases, 8 bases remained unmatched. The CDR3 is made up of 16 amino acids.

The V gene is TRBV3-1 (or the pseudogene TRBV3-2), the J gene TRBJ1-3; weak D call: TRBD1 (5 bases). The CDR3 covers 17 residues. The germline V gene has CDR1 LGHDT and CDR2 YNNKEL (reference sequence). Trimming took 1 base from V and 1 from J, leaving 14 bases between them. The CDR3 region has the DNA TGTGCCAGCAGCCAAGTCGGGGGACTCGGGTCTGGAAACACCATATATTTT. This sequence encodes CASSQVGGLGSGNTIYF.

The chain is built from TRBV5-5 and TRBJ1-4; tentatively, D is TRBD1 (5 bases). CDR3 length: 13 residues. Per germline, CDR1 SGHKS and CDR2 YYEKEE (reference sequence). V was pared by 4 bases and J by 4 bases, with 8 bases between. The CDR3 DNA reads as TGTGCCAGCAGCGCGGGACTTAATGAAAAACTGTTTTTT. This sequence encodes CASSAGLNEKLFF.

For this clone: In the same sample, other DNA sequences code for this CDR3. V usage is TRBV6-6 and J usage is TRBJ1-5; D uncertain. CDR1 and CDR2 (germline): MNHNY, SVGAGI (reference sequence). V gave up 0 bases and J gave up 7 bases, with 10 bases separating them. The CDR3 contains 14 residues. The CDR3 here is CASSYSGGNQPQHF. CDR3 DNA sequence: TGTGCCAGCAGTTACTCGGGAGGGAACCAGCCCCAGCATTTT.

This chain joins TRBV6-5 and TRBJ1-5; D not certain. Germline loops: CDR1 MNHEY, CDR2 SVGAGI. The CDR3 spans 13 residues. Trimming took off 4 bases at V and 9 bases at J, with 13 bases between the two ends. CDR3 coding DNA: TGTGCCAGCAGTTCCCATGGGCACCCGCCCCAGCATTTT. Protein product: CASSSHGHPPQHF.

The CDR3 sequence is CASSFVKGQDGYTF. The CDR3 coding sequence is TGTGCCAGCAGCTTCGTAAAGGGGCAGGATGGCTACACCTTC. The chain has TRBV7-8 and TRBJ1-2; maybe TRBD1 (5 bases). CDR1 is SGHVS and CDR2 is FQNEAQ in the germline V gene. V lost 3 bases, J lost 6 bases, and 14 bases lay in between. The CDR3 has 14 amino acids.

This sequence joins TRBV5-4 and TRBJ1-1; 8 bases are a match to TRBD1. The junction had 7 bases not matched to a gene; V was cut back by 2 bases and J by 4 bases. The germline CDR1 and CDR2 sequences are SGHNT and YYREEE (reference sequence). This CDR3 region has 15 residues. CDR3 bases: TGTGCCAGCAGCTTCGAGTACAGGGGGTCCACTGAAGCTTTCTTT. It encodes CASSFEYRGSTEAFF. The whole variable domain, filled in from reference TRBV5-4 and TRBJ1-1, reads ETGVTQSPTHLIKTRGQQVTLRCSSQSGHNTVSWYQQALGQGPQFIFQYYREEENGRGNFPPRFSGLQFPNYSSELNVNALELDDSALYLCASSFEYRGSTEAFFGQGTRLTVV.